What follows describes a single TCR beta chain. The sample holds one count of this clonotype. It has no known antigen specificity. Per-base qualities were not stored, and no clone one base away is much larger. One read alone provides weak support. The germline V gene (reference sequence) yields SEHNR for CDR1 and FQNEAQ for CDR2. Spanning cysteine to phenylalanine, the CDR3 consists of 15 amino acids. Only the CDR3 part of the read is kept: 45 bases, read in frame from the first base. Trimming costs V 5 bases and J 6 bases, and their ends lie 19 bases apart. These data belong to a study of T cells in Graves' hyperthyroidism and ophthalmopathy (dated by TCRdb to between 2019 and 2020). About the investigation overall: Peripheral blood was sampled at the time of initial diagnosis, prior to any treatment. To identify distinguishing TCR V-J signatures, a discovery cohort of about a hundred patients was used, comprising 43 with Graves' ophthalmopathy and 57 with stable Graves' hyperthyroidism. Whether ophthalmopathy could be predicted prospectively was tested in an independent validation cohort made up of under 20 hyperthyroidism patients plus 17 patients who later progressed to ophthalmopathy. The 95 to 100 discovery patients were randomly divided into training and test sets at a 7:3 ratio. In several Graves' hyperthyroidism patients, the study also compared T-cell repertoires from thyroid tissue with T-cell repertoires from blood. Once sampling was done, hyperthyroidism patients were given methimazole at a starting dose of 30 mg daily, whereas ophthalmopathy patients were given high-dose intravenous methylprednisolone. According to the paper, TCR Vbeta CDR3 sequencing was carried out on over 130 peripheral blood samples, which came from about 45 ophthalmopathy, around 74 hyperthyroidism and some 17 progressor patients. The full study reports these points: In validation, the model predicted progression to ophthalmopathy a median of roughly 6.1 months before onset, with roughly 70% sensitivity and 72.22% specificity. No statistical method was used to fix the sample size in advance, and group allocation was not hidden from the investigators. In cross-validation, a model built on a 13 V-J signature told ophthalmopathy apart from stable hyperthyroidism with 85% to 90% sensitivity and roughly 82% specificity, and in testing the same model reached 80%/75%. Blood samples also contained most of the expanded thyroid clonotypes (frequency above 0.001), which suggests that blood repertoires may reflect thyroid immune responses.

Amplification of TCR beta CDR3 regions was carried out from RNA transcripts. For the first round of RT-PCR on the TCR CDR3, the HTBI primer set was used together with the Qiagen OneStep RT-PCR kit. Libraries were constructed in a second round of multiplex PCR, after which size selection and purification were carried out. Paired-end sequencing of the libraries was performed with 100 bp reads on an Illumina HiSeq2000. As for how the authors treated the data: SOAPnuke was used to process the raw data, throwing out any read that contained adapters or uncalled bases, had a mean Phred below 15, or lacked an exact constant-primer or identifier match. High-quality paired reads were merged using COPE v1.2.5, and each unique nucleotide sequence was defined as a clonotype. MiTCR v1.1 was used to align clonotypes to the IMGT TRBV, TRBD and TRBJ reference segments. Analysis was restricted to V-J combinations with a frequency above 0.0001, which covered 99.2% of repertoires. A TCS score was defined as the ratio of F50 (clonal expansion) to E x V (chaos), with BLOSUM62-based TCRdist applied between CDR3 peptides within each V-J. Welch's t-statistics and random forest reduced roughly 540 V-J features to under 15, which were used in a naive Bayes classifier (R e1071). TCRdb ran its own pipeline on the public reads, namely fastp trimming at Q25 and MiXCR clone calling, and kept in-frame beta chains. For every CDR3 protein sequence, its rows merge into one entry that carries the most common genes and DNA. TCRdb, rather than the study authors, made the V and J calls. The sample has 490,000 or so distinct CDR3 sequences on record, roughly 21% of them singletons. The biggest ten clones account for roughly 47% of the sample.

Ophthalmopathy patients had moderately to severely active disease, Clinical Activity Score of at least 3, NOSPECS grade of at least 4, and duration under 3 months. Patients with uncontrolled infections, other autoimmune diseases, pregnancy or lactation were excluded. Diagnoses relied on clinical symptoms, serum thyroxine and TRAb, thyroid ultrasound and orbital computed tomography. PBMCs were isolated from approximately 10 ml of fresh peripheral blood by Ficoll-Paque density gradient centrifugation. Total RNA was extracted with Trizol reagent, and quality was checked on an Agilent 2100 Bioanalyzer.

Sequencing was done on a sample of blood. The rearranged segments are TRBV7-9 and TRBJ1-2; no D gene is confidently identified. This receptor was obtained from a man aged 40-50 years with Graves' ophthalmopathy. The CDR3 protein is CASSRGNLALDGYTF. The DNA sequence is TGTGCCAGCAGCAGAGGGAATTTGGCTCTGGATGGCTACACCTTC.